This TCR beta chain originates from a study of T-cell reconstitution after alpha-beta-depleted transplantation in children. This clonotype was observed a handful of times. Its antigen is undetermined. Germline V gene data show CDR1 as MDHEN and CDR2 as SYDVKM. This CDR3 is built from 17 residues. The V end lost 2 bases, the J end lost 0 bases, and 17 bases lay between the germline ends. The study's findings and limits: Alpha-beta T cells about two months after transplant reportedly derived from several hundred expanded graft clones. Surviving thymic progenitors and recipient T cells were the source of high TCRbeta diversity at day 60 in some patients. The main origin of T-cell counts and diversity one year after transplant was newly produced T cells.

A library of TCRbeta sequences, prepared with unique molecular identifiers, was generated. TCRdb called the PCR reads again in MiXCR, with one record for every CDR3 protein. In the table there are hundreds of thousands of distinct CDR3 sequences, 10% to 15% of which are singletons. Specimen: PBMCs, mostly from graft donor cells, collected 360 days after TCRalphabeta/CD19-depleted stem cell transplant. The source of this sequence is a male patient under 18 who had a stem cell transplant for acute myeloid leukemia, so the T cells may come from the graft donor. The rearrangement links TRBV28 to TRBJ2-7; D tentatively fits TRBD1 or TRBD2 (5 bases each). This chain's CDR3 is CASSLGGATPISYEQYF. In DNA, the CDR3 is TGTGCCAGCAGTTTAGGGGGTGCGACGCCGATCTCCTACGAGCAGTACTTC.